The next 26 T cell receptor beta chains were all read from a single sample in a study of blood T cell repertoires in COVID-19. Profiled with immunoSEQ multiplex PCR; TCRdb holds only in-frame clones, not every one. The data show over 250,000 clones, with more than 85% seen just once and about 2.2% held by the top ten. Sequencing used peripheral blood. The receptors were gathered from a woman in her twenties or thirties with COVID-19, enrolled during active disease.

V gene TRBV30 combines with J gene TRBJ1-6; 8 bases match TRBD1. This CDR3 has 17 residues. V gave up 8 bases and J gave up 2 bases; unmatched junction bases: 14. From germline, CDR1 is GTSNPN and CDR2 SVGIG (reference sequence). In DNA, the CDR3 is TGTGCCCTGGAACTAAAACAGGGGGTGGCCTATAATTCACCCCTCCACTTT. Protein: CALELKQGVAYNSPLHF.

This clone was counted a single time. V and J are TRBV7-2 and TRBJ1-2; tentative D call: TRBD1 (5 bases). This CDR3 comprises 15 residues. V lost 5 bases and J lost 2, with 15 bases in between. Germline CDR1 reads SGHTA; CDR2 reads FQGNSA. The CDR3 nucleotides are TGTGCCAGCAGCCCCAGGGTAGATGGGAACTATGGCTACACCTTC. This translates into CASSPRVDGNYGYTF.

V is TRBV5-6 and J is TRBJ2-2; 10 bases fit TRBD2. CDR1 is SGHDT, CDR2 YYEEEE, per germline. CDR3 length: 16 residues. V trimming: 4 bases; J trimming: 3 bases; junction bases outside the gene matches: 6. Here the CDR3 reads CASSVSGRIDTGELFF. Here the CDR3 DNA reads TGTGCCAGCAGCGTTAGCGGGAGGATCGACACCGGGGAGCTGTTTTTT.

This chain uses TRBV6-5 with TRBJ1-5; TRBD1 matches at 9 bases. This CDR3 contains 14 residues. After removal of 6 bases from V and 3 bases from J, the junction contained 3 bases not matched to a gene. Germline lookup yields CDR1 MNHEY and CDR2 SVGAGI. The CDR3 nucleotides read TGTGCCAGCAGGGGACAGGGAAACAATCAGCCCCAGCATTTT. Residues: CASRGQGNNQPQHF.

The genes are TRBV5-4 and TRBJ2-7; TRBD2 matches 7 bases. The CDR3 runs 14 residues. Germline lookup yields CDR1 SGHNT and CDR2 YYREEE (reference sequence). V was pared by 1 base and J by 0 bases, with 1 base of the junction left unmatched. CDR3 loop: CASSLPGGSYEQYF. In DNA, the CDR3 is TGTGCCAGCAGCTTGCCGGGGGGCTCCTACGAGCAGTACTTC.

CDR3 protein: CASSLGTGGAYEQYF. In DNA, the CDR3 is TGTGCCAGCAGCCTCGGGACAGGGGGGGCCTACGAGCAGTACTTC. The chain uses TRBV13 and TRBJ2-7; 11 bases fit TRBD1. The CDR3 loop spans 15 amino acids. Germline values: CDR1 PRHDT, CDR2 FYEKMQ (reference sequence). V lost 5 bases, J lost 2 bases, and 5 bases stayed unmatched.

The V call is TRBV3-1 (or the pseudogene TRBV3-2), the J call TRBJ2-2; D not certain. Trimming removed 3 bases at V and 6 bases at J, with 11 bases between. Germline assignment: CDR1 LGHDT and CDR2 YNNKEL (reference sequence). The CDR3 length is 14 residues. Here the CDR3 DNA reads TGTGCCAGCAGCCAGCTAGGTTTTGCCGGGGAGCTGTTTTTT. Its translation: CASSQLGFAGELFF.

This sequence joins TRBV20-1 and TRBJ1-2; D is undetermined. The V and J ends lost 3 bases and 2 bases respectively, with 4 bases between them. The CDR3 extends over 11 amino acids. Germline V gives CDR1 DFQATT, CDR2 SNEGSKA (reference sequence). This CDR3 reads CSASPNYGYTF. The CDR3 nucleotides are TGCAGTGCTAGCCCGAACTATGGCTACACCTTC.

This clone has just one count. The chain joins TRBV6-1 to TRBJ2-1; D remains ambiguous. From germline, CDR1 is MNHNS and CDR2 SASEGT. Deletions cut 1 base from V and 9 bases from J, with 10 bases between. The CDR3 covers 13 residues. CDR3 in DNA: TGTGCCAGCAGTGAAGATCCCGGCGGTGAGCAGTTCTTC. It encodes CASSEDPGGEQFF.

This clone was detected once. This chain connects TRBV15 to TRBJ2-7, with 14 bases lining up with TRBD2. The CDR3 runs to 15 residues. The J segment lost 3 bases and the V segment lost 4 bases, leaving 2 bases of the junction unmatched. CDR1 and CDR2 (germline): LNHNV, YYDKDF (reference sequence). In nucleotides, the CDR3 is TGTGCCACCAGCACAGGACTAGCGGGAGGCTACGAGCAGTACTTC. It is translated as CATSTGLAGGYEQYF.

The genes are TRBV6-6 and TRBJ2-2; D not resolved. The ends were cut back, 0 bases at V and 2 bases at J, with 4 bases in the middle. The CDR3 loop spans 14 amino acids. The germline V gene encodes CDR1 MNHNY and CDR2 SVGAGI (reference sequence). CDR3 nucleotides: TGTGCCAGCAGTTACTCGACTAACACCGGGGAGCTGTTTTTT. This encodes CASSYSTNTGELFF.

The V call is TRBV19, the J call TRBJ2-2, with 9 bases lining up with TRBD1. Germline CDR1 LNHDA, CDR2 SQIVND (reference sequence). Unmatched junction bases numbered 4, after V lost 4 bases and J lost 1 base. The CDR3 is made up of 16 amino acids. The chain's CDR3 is CASSTRTGENTGELFF. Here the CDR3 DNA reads TGTGCCAGTAGTACCCGGACAGGGGAGAACACCGGGGAGCTGTTTTTT.

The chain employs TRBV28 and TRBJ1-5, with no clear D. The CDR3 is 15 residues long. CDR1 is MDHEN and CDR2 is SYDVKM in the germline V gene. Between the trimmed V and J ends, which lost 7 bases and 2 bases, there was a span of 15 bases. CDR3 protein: CASTLRPGGNQPQHF. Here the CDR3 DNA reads TGTGCCAGCACCTTGCGTCCCGGAGGCAATCAGCCCCAGCATTTT.

The CDR3 spells CASSLGGVGSGTVQFF. Here the CDR3 DNA reads TGTGCCAGCAGCTTAGGGGGGGTCGGTAGCGGGACAGTGCAGTTCTTC. This chain connects TRBV7-2 to TRBJ2-1; D perhaps matches TRBD2 (8 bases). The CDR3 extends over 16 amino acids. Deletions cut 1 base from V and 12 bases from J, with 22 bases between. Germline loops: CDR1 SGHTA, CDR2 FQGNSA.

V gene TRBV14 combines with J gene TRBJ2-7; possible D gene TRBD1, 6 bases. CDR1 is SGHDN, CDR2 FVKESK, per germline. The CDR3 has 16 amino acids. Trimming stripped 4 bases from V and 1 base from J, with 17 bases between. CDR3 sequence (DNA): TGTGCCAGCAGCCGAAATTTGGGGCAGGGGTCCTACGAGCAGTACTTC. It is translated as CASSRNLGQGSYEQYF.

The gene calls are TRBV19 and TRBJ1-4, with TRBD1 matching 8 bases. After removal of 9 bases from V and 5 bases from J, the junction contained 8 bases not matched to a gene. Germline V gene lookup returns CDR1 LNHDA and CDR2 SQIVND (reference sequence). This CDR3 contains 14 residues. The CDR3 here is CASRTGIGNEKLFF. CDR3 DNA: TGTGCCAGCCGGACAGGGATTGGGAATGAAAAACTGTTTTTT.

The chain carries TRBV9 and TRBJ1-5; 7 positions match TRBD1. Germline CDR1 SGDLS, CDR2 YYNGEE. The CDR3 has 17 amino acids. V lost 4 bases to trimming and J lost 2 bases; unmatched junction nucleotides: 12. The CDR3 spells CASSPDRIIWGNQPQHF. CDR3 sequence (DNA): TGTGCCAGCAGCCCGGACAGGATTATATGGGGCAATCAGCCCCAGCATTTT.

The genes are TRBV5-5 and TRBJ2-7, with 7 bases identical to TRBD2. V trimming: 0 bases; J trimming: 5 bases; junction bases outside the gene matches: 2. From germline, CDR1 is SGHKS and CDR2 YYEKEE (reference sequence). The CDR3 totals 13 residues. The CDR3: CASSLVGGDEQYF. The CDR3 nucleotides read TGTGCCAGCAGCTTGGTTGGGGGGGACGAGCAGTACTTC. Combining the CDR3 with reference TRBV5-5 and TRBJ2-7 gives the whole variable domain DAGVTQSPTHLIKTRGQQVTLRCSPISGHKSVSWYQQVLGQGPQFIFQYYEKEERGRGNFPDRFSARQFPNYSSELNVNALLLGDSALYLCASSLVGGDEQYFGPGTRLTVT.

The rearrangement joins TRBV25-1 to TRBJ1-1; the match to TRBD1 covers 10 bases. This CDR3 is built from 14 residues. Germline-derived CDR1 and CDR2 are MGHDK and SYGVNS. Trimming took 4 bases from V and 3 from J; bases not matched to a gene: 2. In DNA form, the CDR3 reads TGTGCCAGCAGTGTGACAGGGGGCTACACTGAAGCTTTCTTT. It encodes CASSVTGGYTEAFF.

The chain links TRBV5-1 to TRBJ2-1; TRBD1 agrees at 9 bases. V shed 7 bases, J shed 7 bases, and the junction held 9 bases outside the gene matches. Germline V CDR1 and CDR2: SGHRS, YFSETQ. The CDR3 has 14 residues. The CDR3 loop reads CASVGQGSTNEQFF. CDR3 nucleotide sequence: TGCGCCAGCGTAGGACAGGGGAGCACGAATGAGCAGTTCTTC.

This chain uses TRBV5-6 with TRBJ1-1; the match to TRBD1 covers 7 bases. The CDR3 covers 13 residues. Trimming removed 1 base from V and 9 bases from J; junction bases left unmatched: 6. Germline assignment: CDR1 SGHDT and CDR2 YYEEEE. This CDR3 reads CASSLRRQGKAFF. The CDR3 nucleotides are TGTGCCAGCAGCTTGCGTCGACAGGGTAAAGCTTTCTTT. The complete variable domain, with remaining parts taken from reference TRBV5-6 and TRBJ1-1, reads DAGVTQSPTHLIKTRGQQVTLRCSPKSGHDTVSWYQQALGQGPQFIFQYYEEEERQRGNFPDRFSGHQFPNYSSELNVNALLLGDSALYLCASSLRRQGKAFFGQGTRLTVV.

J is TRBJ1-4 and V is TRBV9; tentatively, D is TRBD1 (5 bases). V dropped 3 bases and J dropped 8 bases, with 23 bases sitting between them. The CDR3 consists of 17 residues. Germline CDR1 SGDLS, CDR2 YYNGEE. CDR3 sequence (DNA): TGTGCCAGCAGCGACTCAAACGAATCAGGGTTGTTAGAAAAACTGTTTTTT. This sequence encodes CASSDSNESGLLEKLFF.

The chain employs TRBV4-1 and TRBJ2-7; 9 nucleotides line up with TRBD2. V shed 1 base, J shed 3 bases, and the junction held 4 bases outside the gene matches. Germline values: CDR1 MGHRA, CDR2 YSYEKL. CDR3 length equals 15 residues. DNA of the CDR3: TGCGCCAGCAGCCAAGCCCCGACTAGCGGCTACGAGCAGTACTTC. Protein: CASSQAPTSGYEQYF.

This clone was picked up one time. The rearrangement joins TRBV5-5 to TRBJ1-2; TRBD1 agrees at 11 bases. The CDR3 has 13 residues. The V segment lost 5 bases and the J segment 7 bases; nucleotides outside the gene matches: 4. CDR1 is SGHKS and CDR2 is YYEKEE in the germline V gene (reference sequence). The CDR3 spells CASSQDRGLGYTF. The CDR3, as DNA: TGTGCCAGCAGTCAGGACAGGGGGCTTGGCTACACCTTC.

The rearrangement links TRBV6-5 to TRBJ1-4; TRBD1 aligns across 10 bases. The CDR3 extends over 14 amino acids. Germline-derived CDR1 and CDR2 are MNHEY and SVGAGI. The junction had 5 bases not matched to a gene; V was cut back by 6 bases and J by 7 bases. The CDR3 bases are TGTGCCAGCAGCCCCGGGACAGGGGCTGAAAAACTGTTTTTT. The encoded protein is CASSPGTGAEKLFF.

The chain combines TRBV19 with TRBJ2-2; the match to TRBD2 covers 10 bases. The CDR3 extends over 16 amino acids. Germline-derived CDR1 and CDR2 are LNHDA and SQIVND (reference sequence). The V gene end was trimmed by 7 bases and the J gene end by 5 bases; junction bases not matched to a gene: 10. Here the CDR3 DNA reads TGTGCCAGTACCTTTCTAGCGGGAGTTAGGACCGGGGAGCTGTTTTTT. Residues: CASTFLAGVRTGELFF.